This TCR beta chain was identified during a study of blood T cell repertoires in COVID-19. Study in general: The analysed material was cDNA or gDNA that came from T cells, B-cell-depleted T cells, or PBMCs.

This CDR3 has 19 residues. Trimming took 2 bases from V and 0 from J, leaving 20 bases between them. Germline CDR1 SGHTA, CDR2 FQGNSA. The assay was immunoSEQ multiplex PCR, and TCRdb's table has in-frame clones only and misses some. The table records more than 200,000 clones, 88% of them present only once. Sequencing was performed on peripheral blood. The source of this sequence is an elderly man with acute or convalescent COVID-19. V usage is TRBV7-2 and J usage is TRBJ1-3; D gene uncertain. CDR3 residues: CASSLKPYSHLLSGNTIYF. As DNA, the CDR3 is TGTGCCAGCAGCTTAAAGCCGTACAGCCACCTCCTCTCTGGAAACACCATATATTTT.